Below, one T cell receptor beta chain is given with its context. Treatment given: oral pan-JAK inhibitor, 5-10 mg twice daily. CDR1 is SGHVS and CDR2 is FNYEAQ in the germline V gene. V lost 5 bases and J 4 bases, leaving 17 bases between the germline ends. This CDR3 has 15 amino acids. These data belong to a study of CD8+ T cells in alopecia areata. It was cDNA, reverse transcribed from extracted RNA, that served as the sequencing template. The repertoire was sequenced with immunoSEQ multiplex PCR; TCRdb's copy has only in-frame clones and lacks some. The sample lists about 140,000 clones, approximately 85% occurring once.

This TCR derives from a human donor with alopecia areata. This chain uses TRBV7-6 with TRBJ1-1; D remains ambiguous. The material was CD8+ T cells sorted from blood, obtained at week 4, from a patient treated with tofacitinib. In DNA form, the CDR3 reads TGTGCCAGCAGCCCGGCCCAGGAGTGGGCCACTGAAGCTTTCTTT. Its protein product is CASSPAQEWATEAFF.